These T cell receptor beta chains were read from a single sample in a study of T cell responses to AZD1222 COVID-19 vaccine. The method was immunoSEQ multiplex PCR; TCRdb's version includes in-frame clones alone and lacks a portion of them. Of some 150,000 clones listed, over 85% are singletons. Sequenced material: peripheral blood, taken on day 0 of AZD1222 vaccination. These TCRs come from an adult in good health. Both conserved end residues are trimmed from each CDR3.

v_gene	j_gene	CDR3aa
TRBV7-4	TRBJ1-2	ASSPRVYGYT
TRBV5-1	TRBJ2-1	ASSSRPGVNNEQF
TRBV15	TRBJ2-3	ATRQGATGDTQY
TRBV9	TRBJ2-2	ASSLIQGAGNTGELF
TRBV2	TRBJ2-1	ASNSGSSYNEQF
TRBV5-1	TRBJ1-4	ASRGYRDEKLF
TRBV10-1	TRBJ2-2	ASSAYNTGELF
TRBV7-3	TRBJ1-1	ASSLGTNTEAF
TRBV5-1	TRBJ2-2	ASSQATSGRTGELF
TRBV5-1	TRBJ1-5	ASSLGTGFNQPQH
TRBV28	TRBJ1-3	ASGTGYSGNTIY
TRBV30	TRBJ1-1	AWSVGGSESSEAF
TRBV7-9	TRBJ2-2	ASIFGVGNTGELF
TRBV5-4	TRBJ2-2	ASSLGPGLNTGELF
TRBV18	TRBJ2-1	ASSPSSGGMNEQF
TRBV9	TRBJ1-2	ASSGQGIGYGYT
TRBV6-4	TRBJ2-1	ASSDRDRTVNEQF